This T cell receptor (beta chain) was retrieved from a study of blood T cell repertoires in COVID-19. Across the whole study: Acute and convalescent COVID-19 specimens originated in the United States, Italy and Spain. Sources were T cells, B-cell-depleted T cells, or PBMCs; the material itself was cDNA or gDNA.

Here immunoSEQ multiplex PCR was the method, and the copy in TCRdb shows in-frame clones only, minus some. The repertoire holds around 260,000 clones, around 89% seen once, with 4% in the top ten. The sequence was obtained from a man aged 60 to 75 who had recovered from COVID-19. Specimen: peripheral blood.

The CDR3, as DNA: TGTGCCACCAGCAGAGATCTCAGCACAGGGGAAGGCAATCAGCCCCAGCATTTT. Protein product: CATSRDLSTGEGNQPQHF. The genes are TRBV15 and TRBJ1-5; TRBD1 matches 7 bases. The CDR3 has 18 amino acids. Germline V gene data show CDR1 as LNHNV and CDR2 as YYDKDF (reference sequence). Trimming took 0 bases from V and 2 from J; bases not matched to a gene: 10.